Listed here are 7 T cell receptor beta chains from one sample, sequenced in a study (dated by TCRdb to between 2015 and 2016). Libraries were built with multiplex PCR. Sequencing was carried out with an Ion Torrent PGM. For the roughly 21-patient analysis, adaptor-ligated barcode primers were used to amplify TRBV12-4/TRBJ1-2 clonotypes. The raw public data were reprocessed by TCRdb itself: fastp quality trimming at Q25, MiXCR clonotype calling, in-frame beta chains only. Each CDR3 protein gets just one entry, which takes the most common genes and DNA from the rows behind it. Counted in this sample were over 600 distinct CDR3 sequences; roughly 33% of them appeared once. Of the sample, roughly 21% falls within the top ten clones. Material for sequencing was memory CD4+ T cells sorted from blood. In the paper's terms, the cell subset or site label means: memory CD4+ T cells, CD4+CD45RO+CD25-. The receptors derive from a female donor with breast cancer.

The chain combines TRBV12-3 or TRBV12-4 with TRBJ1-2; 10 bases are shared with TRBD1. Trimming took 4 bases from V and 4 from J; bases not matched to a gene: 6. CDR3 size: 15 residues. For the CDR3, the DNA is TGTGCCAGCAGTTCCGGGACAGGGGAGACCTATGGCTACACCTTC. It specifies CASSSGTGETYGYTF.

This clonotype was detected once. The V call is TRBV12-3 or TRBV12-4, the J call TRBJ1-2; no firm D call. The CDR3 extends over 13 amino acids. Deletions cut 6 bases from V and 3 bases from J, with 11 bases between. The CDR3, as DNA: TGTGCCAGCAGCAGAGGCGGAGACTATGGCTACACCTTC. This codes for CASSRGGDYGYTF.

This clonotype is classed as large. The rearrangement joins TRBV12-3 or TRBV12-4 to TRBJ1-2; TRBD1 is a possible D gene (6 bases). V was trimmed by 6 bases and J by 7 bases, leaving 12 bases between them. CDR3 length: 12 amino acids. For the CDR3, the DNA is TGTGCCAGCAGCCGGAGGGACATTGGCTACACCTTC. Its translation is CASSRRDIGYTF.

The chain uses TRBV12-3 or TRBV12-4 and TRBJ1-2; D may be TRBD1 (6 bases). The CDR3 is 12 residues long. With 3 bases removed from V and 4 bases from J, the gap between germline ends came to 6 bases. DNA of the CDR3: TGTGCCAGCAGTTTGGACAGCTATGGCTACACCTTC. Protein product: CASSLDSYGYTF.

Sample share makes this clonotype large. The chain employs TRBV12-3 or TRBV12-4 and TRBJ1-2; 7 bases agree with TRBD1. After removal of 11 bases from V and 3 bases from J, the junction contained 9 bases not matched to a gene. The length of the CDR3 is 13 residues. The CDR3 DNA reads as TGTGCCCTTCGTAGGGGGCACTACTATGGCTACACCTTC. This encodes CALRRGHYYGYTF.

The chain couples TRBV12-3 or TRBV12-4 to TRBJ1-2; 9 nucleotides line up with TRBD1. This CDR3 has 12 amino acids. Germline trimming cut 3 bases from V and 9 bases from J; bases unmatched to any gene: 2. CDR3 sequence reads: CASSLDRGCYTF. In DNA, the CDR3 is TGTGCCAGCAGTTTGGACAGGGGATGCTACACCTTC.

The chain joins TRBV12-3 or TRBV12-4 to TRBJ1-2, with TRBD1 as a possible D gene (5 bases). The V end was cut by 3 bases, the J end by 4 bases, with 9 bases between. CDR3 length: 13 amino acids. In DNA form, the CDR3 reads TGTGCCAGCAGTTTGTCCAGGGTCTATGGCTACACCTTC. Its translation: CASSLSRVYGYTF.